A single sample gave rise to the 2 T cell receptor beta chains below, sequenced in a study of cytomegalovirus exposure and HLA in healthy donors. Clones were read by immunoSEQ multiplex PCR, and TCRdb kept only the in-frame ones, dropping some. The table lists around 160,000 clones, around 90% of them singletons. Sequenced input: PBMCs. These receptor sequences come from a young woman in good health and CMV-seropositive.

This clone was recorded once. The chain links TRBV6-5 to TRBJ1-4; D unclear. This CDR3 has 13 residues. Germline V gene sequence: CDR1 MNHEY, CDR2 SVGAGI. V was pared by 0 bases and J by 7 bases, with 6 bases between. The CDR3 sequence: CASSYSSFEKLFF. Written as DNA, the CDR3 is TGTGCCAGCAGTTACTCGTCGTTTGAAAAACTGTTTTTT.

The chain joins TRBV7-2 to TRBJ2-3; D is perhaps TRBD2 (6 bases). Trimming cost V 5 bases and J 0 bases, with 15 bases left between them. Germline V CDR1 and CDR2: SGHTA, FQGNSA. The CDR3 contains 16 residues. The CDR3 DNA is TGTGCCAGCAGCGGCCGGACTACCACTAGCACAGATACGCAGTATTTT. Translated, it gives CASSGRTTTSTDTQYF.